This record looks at one TCR beta chain sequence and its context. What it binds is unknown. Generated by immunoSEQ multiplex PCR, the TCRdb table keeps only in-frame clones and is missing some. The repertoire holds 20,000 to 25,000 clones, with less than 80% as singletons. This sample was taken from a study of cytotoxic CD8 clonotypes in ibrutinib-treated CLL. Notes on the study in general: Baseline levels were approached again at progression, after clonality had risen at ibrutinib response. Clonality was higher at baseline than in age-matched healthy donors and tracked circulating CD8+ T-cell counts.

The CDR3 is made up of 12 amino acids. Germline CDR1 reads SGHNT; CDR2 reads YYREEE (reference sequence). The V gene lost 0 bases and the J gene lost 11 bases, with 11 bases spanning the gap. This TCR came from a human donor with chronic lymphocytic leukemia. The sequencing here drew on PBMCs, taken before ibrutinib treatment. The gene calls are TRBV5-4 and TRBJ1-1, with D unclear. Here the CDR3 DNA reads TGTGCCAGCAGCTTGGATACCCCAAACGCTTTCTTT. Its protein product is CASSLDTPNAFF.